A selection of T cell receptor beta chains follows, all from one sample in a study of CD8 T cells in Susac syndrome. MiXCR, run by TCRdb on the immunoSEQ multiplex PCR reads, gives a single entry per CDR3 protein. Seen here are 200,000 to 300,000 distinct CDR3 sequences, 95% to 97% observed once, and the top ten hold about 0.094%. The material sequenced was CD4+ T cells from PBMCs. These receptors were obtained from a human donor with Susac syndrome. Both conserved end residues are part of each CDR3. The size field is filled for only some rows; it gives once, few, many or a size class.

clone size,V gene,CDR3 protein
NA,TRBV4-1,CASSQAGGKDRVAYEQYF
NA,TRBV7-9,CASPKLEAFF
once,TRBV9,CASSVGASGTLFNEQYF
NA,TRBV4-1,CASSQSTLRAPNYGYTF
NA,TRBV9,CASSGRQVVGGELFF
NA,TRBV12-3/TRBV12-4,CASSLGGDRNNEQFF
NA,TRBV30,CAWKPPGSGGYGYTF
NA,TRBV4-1,CASSQVARDPVYF
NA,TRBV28,CASSLQGEDTQYF
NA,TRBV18,CASSPSARGEETQYF
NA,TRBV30,CAWSGGQREKYGYTF
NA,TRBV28,CASSLSRGAVDEKLFF
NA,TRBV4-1,CASGLESTDTQYF
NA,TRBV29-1,CSRTGGGYEQYF
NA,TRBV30,CAWSEPGPIQYF
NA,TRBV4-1,CASSQRGGRETQYF
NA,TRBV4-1,CASSHGTENYGYTF
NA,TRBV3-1,CASSLSPGQEPDGYTF
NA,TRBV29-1,CSVGASGVNTEAFF
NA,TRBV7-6,CASSLHQETQYF
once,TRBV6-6,CATSGPPRNEKLFF
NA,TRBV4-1,CASSQHVLGETQYF
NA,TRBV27,CASRVGEGNYGYTF
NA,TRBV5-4,CASSLEAGGTYEQYF
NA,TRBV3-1,CASSQFRQTQYF
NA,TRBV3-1,CASSQLWGVGGYTF
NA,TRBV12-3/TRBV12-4,CASSFLFEETQYF
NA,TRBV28,CASRFPPASIGGYGYTF
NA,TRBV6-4,CASTKVEGTGELFF
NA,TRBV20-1,CSARVSGTGTYEQYF
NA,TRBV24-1,CATSDRVNTGELFF
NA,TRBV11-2,CASTLLWEGAEAFF
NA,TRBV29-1,CSGRDPTDTQYF
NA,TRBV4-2,CASSLPTGSGETQYF
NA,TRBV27,CASSAVGFANTGELFF
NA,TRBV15,CATSRESGRAYEQYF
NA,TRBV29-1,CSTKSGRGPSYEQYF
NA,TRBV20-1,CSAVQGFSYNEQFF
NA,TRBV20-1,CSARDRNRYEQYF
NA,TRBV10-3,CAISVLVGGDNEQFF